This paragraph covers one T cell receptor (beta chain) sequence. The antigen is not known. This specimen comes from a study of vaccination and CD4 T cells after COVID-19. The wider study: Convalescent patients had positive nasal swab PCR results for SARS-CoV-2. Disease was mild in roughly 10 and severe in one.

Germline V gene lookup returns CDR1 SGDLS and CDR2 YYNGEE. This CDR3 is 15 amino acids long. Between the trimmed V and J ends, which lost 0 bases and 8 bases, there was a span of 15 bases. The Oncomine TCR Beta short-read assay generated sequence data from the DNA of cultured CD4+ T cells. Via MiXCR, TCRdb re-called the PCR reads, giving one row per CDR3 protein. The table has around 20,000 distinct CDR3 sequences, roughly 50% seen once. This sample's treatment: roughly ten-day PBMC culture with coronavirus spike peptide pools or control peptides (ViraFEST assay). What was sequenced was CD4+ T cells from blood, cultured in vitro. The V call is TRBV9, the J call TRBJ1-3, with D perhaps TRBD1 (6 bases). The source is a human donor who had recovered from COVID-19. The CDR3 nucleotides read TGTGCCAGCAGCGTAGGTGGGGCTGCAGGGGACACCATATATTTT. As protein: CASSVGGAAGDTIYF. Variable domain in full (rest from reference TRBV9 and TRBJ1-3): DSGVTQTPKHLITATGQRVTLRCSPRSGDLSVYWYQQSLDQGLQFLIQYYNGEERAKGNILERFSAQQFPDLHSELNLSSLELGDSALYFCASSVGGAAGDTIYFGEGSWLTVV.